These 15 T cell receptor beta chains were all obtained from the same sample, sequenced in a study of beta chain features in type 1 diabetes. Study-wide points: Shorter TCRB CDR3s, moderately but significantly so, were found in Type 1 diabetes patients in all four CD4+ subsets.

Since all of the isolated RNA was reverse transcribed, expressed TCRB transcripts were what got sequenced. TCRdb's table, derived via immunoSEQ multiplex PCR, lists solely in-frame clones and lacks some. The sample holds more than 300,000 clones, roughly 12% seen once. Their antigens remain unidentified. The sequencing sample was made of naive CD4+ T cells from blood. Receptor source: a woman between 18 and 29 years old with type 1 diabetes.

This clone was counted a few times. The CDR3 loop reads CASSSFGRETQYF. CDR3 coding DNA: TGTGCCAGCAGCTCCTTTGGGAGGGAGACCCAGTACTTC. The chain has TRBV11-2 and TRBJ2-5; D might be TRBD2 (6 bases). CDR1 and CDR2 from the germline V gene are SGHAT and FQNNGV. This CDR3 has 13 amino acids. V was clipped by 4 bases and J by 5 bases, with 11 bases between them.

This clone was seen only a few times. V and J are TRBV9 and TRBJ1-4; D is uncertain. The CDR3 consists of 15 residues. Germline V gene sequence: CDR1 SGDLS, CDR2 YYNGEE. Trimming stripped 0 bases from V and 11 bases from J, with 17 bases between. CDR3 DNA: TGTGCCAGCAGCGTAGGGGGAGAGCCCCTAGGGAAACTGTTTTTT. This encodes CASSVGGEPLGKLFF.

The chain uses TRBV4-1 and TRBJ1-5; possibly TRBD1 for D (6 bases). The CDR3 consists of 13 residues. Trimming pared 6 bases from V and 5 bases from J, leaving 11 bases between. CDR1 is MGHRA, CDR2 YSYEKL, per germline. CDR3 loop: CASSHPGDQPQHF. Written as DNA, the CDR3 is TGCGCCAGCAGTCATCCAGGGGATCAGCCCCAGCATTTT.

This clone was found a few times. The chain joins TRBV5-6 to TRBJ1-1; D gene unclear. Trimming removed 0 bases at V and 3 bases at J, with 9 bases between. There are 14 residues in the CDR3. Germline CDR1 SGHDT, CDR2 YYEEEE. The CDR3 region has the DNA TGTGCCAGCAGCTTGGGAGGGTTGGACACTGAAGCTTTCTTT. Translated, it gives CASSLGGLDTEAFF.

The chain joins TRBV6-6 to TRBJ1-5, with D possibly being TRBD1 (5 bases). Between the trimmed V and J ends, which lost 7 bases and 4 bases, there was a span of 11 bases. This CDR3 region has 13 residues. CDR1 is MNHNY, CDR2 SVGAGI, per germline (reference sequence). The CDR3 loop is CASTPGWNQPQHF. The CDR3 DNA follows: TGTGCCAGCACCCCAGGGTGGAATCAGCCCCAGCATTTT.

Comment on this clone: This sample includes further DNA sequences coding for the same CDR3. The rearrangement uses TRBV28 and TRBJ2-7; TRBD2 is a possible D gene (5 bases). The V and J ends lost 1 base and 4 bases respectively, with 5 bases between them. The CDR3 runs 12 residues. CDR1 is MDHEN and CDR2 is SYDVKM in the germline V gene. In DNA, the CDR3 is TGTGCCAGCAGTTTATCGGGGTACGAGCAGTACTTC. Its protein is CASSLSGYEQYF.

The CDR3 loop reads CAWRIVGGDYEQYF. The CDR3 DNA reads TGTGCCTGGCGTATAGTAGGCGGTGACTACGAGCAGTACTTC. This sequence joins TRBV30 and TRBJ2-7; no definite D call. V was cut by 5 bases and J by 3 bases, with 17 bases left in between. CDR3 length equals 14 residues. CDR1 GTSNPN and CDR2 SVGIG come from the germline V gene (reference sequence).

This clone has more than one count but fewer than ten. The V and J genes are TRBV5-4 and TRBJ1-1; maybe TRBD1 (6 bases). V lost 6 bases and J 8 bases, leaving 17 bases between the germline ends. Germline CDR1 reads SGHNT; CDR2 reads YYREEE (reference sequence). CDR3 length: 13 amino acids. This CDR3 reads CASTDRGGPEAFF. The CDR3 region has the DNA TGTGCCAGCACCGACCGGGGGGGCCCGGAAGCTTTCTTT.

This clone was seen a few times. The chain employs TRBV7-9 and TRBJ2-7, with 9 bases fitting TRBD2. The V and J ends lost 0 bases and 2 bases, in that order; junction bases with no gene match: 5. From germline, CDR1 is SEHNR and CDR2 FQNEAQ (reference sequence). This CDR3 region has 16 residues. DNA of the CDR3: TGTGCCAGCAGCTTAGCGTATAGCGGGAGTGCCTACGAGCAGTACTTC. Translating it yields CASSLAYSGSAYEQYF.

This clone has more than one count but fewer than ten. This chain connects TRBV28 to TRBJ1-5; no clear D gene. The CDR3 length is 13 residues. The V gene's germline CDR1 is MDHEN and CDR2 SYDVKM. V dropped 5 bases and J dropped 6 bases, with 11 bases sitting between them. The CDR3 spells CASSPSVIQPQHF. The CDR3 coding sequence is TGTGCCAGCAGTCCCTCGGTAATTCAGCCCCAGCATTTT.

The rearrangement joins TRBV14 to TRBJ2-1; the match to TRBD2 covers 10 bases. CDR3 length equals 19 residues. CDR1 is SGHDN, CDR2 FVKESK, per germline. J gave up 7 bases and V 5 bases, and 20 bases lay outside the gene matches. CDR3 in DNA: TGTGCCAGCAGCACAAGGAAAATCTCGGGACTAGCGATGTATAATGAGCAGTTCTTC. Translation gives CASSTRKISGLAMYNEQFF.

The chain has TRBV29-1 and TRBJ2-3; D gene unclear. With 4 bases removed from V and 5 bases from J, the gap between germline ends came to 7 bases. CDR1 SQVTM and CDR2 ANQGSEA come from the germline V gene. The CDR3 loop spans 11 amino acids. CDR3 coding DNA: TGCAGCGTTGCGCAGCGAGATACGCAGTATTTT. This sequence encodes CSVAQRDTQYF.

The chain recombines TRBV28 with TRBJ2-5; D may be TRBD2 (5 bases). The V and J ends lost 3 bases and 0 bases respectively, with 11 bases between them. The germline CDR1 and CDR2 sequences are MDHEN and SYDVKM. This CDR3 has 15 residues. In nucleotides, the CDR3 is TGTGCCAGCAGTTTGGCAGCGGCGTACCAAGAGACCCAGTACTTC. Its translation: CASSLAAAYQETQYF.

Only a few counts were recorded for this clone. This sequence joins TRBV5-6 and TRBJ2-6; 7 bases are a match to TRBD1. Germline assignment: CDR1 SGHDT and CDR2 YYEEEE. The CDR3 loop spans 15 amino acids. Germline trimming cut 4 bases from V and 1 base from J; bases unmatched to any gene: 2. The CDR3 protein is CASSRQGSGANVLTF. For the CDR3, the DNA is TGTGCCAGCAGCCGACAGGGTTCTGGGGCCAACGTCCTGACTTTC.

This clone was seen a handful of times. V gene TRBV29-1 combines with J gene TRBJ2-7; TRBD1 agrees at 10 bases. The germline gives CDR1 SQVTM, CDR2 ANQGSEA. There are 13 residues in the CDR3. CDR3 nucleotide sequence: TGCAGTATAGGGGACAGGGGATCCTACGAGCAGTACTTC. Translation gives CSIGDRGSYEQYF.